A selection of T cell receptor beta chains follows, all from one sample in a study of cytomegalovirus exposure and HLA in healthy donors. The method was immunoSEQ multiplex PCR; TCRdb's version includes in-frame clones alone and lacks a portion of them. The sample records about 210,000 clones, about 80% being singletons. The sample consisted of PBMCs. These receptor sequences come from a woman aged 50 to 65 in good health and CMV-seropositive. Each CDR3 is given with its conserved first and last residue.

J,V,CDR3
TRBJ2-7,TRBV4-1,CASSQDRGYYEQYF
TRBJ1-4,TRBV15,CATSRSQGLGSTNEKLFF
TRBJ2-5,TRBV5-1,CASSLSMPGEETQYF
TRBJ2-1,TRBV18,CASSPSGTEQFF
TRBJ1-4,TRBV7-8,CASSRAGGRNEKLFF
TRBJ1-3,TRBV5-1,CASRSREGNTIYF
TRBJ2-5,TRBV15,CATSRGWETQYF
TRBJ2-1,TRBV27,CASSSTRGREYNEQFF
TRBJ1-1,TRBV18,CASSQDRGRFTEAFF
TRBJ2-5,TRBV25-1,CASRRTGEETQYF
TRBJ2-7,TRBV19,CASSIAGTGYYEQYF
TRBJ2-3,TRBV6-4,CASSDSTGAPDTQYF
TRBJ1-5,TRBV5-5,CASSKPGDRNQPQHF
TRBJ1-2,TRBV7-9,CASSQVPIPGQGNYGYTF
TRBJ2-5,TRBV19,CASSITTAGTQYF
TRBJ2-2,TRBV19,CASSKGQGRLFF
TRBJ1-1,TRBV28,CASRPGGMNTEAFF
TRBJ1-4,TRBV30,CAWSVQGNEKLFF
TRBJ1-3,TRBV12-5,CASGLGHSGNTIYF